Below, one TCR beta chain is given with its context. Trimming took 5 bases from V and 0 from J; bases not matched to a gene: 3. The CDR3 covers 16 residues. CDR1 is SGHRS, CDR2 YFSETQ, per germline. Samples underwent the assay at deep level. Using immunoSEQ multiplex PCR, the repertoire was profiled, and TCRdb retains in-frame clones only, with some absent. This table holds more than 400,000 clones, around 73% found once. These data are taken from a study of shared clonotypes between healthy human individuals. The unsorted samples took some 90 million PBMCs to get genomic DNA. Sequenced: PBMCs. The V gene is TRBV5-1, the J gene TRBJ2-2, with 11 positions matching TRBD2. This TCR came from a woman in her thirties or forties in good health. Some clones in this sample may be carry-over from other donors' samples. DNA for the CDR3: TGCGCCAGCAGACTAGCGGGAGCCCCGAACACCGGGGAGCTGTTTTTT. Protein: CASRLAGAPNTGELFF.